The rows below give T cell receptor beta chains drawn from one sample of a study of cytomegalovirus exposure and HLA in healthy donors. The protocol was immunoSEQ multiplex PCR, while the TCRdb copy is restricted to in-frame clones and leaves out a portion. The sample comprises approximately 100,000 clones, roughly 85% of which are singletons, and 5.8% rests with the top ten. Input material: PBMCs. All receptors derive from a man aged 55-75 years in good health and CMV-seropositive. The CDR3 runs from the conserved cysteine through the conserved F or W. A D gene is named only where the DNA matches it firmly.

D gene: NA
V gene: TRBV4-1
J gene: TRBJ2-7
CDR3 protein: CASSQDAGGAQTYEQYF

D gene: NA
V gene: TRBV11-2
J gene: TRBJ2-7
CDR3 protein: CASSLGGVGGETYEQYF

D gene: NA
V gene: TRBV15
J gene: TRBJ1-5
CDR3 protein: CATSREAGNSNQPQHF

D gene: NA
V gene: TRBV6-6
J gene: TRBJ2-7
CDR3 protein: CASSQQGGVYEQYF

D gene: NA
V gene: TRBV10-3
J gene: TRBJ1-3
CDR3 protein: CAIAGPSGNTIYF

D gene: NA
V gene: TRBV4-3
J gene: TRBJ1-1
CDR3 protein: CASSQDAGDEAFF

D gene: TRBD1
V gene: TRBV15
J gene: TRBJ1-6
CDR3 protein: CATNARGQNSPLHF

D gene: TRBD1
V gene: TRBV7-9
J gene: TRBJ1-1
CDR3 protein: CASSLSRGKDTEAFF

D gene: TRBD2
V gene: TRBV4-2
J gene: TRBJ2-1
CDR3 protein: CASSRPGPAGNEQFF

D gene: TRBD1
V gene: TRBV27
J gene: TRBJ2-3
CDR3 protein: CASSFFPGQGTDTQYF

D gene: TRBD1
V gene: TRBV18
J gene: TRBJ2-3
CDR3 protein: CASSITSGQGATTDTQYF

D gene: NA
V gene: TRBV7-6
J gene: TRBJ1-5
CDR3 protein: CASSLGEGGNQPQHF

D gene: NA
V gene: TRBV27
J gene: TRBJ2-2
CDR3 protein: CASSLRAGPGELFF

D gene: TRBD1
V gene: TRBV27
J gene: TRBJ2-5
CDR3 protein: CASSFWDRVETQYF

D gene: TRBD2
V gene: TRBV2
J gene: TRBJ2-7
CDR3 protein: CASSPGTSGAGGQYF

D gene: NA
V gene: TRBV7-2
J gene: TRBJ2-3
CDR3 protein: CASSLAKRAADTQYF

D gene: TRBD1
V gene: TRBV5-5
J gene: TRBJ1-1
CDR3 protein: CASSLGRQGETEAFF

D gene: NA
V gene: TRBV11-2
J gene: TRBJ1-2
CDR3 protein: CASSRESGNDGYGYTF

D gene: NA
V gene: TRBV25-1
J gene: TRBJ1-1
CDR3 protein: CASSERGGVTEAFF

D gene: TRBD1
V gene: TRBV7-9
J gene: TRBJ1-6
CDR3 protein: CASSWGQGNNSPLHF

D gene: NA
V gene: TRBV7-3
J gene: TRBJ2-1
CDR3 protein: CASSLAGGVNEQFF

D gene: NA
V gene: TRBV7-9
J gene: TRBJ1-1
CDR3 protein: CASSSPAGAGTEAFF

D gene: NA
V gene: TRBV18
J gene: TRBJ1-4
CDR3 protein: CASSRLIEEKLFF